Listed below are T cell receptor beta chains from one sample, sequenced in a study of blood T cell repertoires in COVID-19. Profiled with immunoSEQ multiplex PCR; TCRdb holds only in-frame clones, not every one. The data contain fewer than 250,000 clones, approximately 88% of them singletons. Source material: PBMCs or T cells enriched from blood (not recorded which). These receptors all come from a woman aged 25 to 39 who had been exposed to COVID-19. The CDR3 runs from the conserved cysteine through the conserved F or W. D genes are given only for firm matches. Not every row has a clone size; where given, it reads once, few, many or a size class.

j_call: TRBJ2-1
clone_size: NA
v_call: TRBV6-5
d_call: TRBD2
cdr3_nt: TGTGCCAGCAGTCCCGGGACTATCAGTTACAATGAGCAGTTCTTC
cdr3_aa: CASSPGTISYNEQFF

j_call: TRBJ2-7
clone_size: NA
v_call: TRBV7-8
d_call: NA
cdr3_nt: TGTGCCAGCAGCTTGCAGGACGAGCAGTACTTC
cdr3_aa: CASSLQDEQYF

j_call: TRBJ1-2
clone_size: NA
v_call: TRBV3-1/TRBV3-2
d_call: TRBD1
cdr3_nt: TGTGCCAGCAGCCAAGTTGGGACAGGAATTAACTATGGCTACACCTTC
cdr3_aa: CASSQVGTGINYGYTF

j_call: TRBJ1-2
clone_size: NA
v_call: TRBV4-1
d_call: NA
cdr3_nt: TGCGCCAGCAGCCATCTACCTCAGGGCTATGGCTACACCTTC
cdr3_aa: CASSHLPQGYGYTF

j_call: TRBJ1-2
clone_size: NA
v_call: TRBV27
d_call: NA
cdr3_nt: TGTGCCAGCAGCCAGCGTGACAGATCCTATGGCTACACCTTC
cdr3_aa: CASSQRDRSYGYTF

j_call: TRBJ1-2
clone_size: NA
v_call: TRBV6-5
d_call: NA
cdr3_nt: TGTGCCAGCAGTTACCTTTCAGGGGTTTTCTATGGCTACACCTTC
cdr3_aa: CASSYLSGVFYGYTF

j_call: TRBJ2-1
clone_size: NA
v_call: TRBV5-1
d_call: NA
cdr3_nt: TGCGCCAGCAGCTTGGTTTGGGGGCGAACCTACAATGAGCAGTTCTTC
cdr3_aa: CASSLVWGRTYNEQFF

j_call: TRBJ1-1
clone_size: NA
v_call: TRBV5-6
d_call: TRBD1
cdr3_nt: TGTGCCAGCAGCCCCCGGACAGGGGACACTGAAGCTTTCTTT
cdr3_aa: CASSPRTGDTEAFF

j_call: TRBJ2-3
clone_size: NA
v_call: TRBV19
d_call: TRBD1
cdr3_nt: TGTGCCAGTAGTAGGGACAGGGCGACAGATACGCAGTATTTT
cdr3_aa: CASSRDRATDTQYF

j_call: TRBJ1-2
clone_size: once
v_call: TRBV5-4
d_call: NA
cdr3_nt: TGTGCCAGCAGCTTGTTGCAAATCAGGGGAGGCTACACCTTC
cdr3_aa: CASSLLQIRGGYTF

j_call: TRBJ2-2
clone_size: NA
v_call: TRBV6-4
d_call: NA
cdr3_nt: TGTGCCAGCAGTGACTTCCTTTCGCACTACAACACCGGGGAGCTGTTTTTT
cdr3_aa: CASSDFLSHYNTGELFF

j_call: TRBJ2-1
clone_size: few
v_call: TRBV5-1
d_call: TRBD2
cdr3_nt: TGCGCCAGCAGCTCGGGAGGCCTATACAATGAGCAGTTCTTC
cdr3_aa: CASSSGGLYNEQFF

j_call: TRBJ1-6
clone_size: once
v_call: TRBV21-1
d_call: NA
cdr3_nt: TGTGCCAGCAGTGTAACGCCGGGAACCTCTATTCGGACACCCCTCCACTTT
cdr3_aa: CASSVTPGTSIRTPLHF

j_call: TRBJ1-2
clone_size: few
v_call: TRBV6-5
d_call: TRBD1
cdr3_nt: TGTGCCAGTCAACAGGGGGACCTTGCCGGGGGAGGCTACACCTTC
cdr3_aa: CASQQGDLAGGGYTF

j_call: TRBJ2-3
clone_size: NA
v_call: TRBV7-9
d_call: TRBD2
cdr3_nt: TGTGCCAGCAGCTTATCCGGCGGGAGGGCCCCAGATACGCAGTATTTT
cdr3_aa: CASSLSGGRAPDTQYF

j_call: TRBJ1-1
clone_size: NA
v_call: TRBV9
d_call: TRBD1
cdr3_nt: TGTGCCAGCAGCGCCGACAGGGGAACTGAAGCTTTCTTT
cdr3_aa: CASSADRGTEAFF

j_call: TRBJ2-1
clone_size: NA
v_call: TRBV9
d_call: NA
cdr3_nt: TGTGCCAGCAGCGTAGGGCTAGTGTCGACCTACAATGAGCAGTTCTTC
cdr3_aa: CASSVGLVSTYNEQFF

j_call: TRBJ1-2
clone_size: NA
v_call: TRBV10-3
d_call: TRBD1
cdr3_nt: TGTGCGACAGGGGTGAATGGCTACACCTTC
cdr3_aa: CATGVNGYTF

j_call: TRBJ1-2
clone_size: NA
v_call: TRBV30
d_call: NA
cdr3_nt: TGTGCCTGGAGCCAACGGGGAACTGGCTACACCTTC
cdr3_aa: CAWSQRGTGYTF

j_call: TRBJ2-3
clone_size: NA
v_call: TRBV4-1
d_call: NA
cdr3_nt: TGCGCCAGCAGCCAATCAGGGGACAACACAGATACGCAGTATTTT
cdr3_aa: CASSQSGDNTDTQYF

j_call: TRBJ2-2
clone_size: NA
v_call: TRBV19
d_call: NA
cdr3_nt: TGTGCCAGTAAGGAGGGTGTGGTGGCCGGGGAGCTGTTTTTT
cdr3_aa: CASKEGVVAGELFF

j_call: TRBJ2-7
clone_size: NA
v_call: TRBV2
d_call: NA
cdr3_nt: TGTGCCAGCAGTGTCGCGGGCTACGAGCAGTACTTC
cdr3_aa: CASSVAGYEQYF

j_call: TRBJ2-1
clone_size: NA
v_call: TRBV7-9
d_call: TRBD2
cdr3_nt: TGTGCCAGCAGCTCAACTAGCGGGAGCATTCCCAGCTCCTACAATGAGCAGTTCTTC
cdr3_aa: CASSSTSGSIPSSYNEQFF

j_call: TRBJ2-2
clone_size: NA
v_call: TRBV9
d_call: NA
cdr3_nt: TGTGCCAGCAGCAAAGCCGGACAGCCTGAGTTTGGGGAGCTGTTTTTT
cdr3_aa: CASSKAGQPEFGELFF

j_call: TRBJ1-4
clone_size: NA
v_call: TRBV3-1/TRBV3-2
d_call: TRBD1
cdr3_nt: TGTGCCAGCAGCCTAACAAGGGACAGGGGGTGGTCTAATGAAAAACTGTTTTTT
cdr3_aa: CASSLTRDRGWSNEKLFF

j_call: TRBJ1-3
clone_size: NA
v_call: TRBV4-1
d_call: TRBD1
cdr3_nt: TGCGCCAGCAGCCCCCGGACAGGAACTGGAAACACCATATATTTT
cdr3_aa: CASSPRTGTGNTIYF

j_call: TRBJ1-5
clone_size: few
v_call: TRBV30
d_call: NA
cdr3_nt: TGTGCCTGGAGTAACGCAGTTCATCAGCCCCAGCATTTT
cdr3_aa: CAWSNAVHQPQHF

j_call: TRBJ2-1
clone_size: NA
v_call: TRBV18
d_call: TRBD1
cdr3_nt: TGTGCCAGCTCCCAGGGACAGGGGGGGCACAATGAGCAGTTCTTC
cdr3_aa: CASSQGQGGHNEQFF

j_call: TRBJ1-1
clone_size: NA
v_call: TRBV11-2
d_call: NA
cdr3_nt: TGTGCCAGCAGCTTAAGAGGTACTGAAGCTTTCTTT
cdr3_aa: CASSLRGTEAFF

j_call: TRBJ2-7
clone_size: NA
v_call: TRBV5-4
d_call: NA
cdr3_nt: TGTGCCAGCAGCTTGGAAAGGAGCTACGAGCAGTACTTC
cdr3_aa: CASSLERSYEQYF

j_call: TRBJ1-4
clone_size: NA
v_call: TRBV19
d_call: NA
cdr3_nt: TGTGCCAGTAGTGCAGAACCTAATGAAAAACTGTTTTTT
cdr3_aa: CASSAEPNEKLFF

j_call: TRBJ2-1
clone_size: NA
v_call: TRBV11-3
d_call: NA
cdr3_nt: TGTGCCAGCAGCAAATATACAGGCCGCAATGAGCAGTTCTTC
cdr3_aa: CASSKYTGRNEQFF

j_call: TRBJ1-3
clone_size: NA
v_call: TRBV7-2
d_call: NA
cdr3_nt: TGTGCCAGCAGCTTACAGCCAGCAGGCAACACTGGAAACACCATATATTTT
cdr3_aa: CASSLQPAGNTGNTIYF

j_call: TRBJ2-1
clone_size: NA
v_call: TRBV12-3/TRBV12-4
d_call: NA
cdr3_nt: TGTGCCAGCAGACGGACTGATTACAATGAGCAGTTCTTC
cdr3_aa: CASRRTDYNEQFF

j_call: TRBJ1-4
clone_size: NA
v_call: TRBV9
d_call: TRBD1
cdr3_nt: TGTGCCAGCAGCCGACAGGGACTAACTAATGAAAAACTGTTTTTT
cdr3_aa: CASSRQGLTNEKLFF

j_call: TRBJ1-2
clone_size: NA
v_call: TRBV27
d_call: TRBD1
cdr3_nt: TGTGCCAGCAGTTTATCCGTCTGGGACAGGGGGCCGGATGGCTACACCTTC
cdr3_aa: CASSLSVWDRGPDGYTF

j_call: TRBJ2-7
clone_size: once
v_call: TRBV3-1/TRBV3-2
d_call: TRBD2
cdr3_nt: TGTGCCAGCAGCCAACTAAGCGGGAGTTATAACGAGCAGTACTTC
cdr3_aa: CASSQLSGSYNEQYF

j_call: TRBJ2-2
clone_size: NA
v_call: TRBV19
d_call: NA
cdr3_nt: TGTGCCAGTAGTATAGAAGCTTTGGGCTCCTCCACCGGGGAGCTGTTTTTT
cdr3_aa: CASSIEALGSSTGELFF

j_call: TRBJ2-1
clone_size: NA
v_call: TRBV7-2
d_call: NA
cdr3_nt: TGTGCCAGCAGCTTAGCGCTCAGGGGAGAGCAGTTCTTC
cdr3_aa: CASSLALRGEQFF

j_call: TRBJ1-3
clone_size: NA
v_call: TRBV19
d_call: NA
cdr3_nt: TGTGCCAGTAGTATCAACCGAGGACTGAGCTCTGGAAACACCATATATTTT
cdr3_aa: CASSINRGLSSGNTIYF

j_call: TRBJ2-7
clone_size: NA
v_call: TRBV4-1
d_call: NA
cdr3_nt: TGCGCCAGCAGCCCTCTCCCCAGTTCCACCTACGAGCAGTACTTC
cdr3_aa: CASSPLPSSTYEQYF

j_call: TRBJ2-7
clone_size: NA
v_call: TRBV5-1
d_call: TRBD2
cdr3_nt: TGCGCCAGCAGCTTGGAGGCTAGCGGGAACTACGAGCAGTACTTC
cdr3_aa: CASSLEASGNYEQYF

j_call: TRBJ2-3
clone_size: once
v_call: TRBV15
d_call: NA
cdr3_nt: TGTGCCACCAGCAGAGATAAAGACTTTTCCACAGATACGCAGTATTTT
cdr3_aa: CATSRDKDFSTDTQYF

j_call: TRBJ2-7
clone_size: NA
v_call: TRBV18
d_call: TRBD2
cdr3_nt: TGTGCCAGCTCGCCAGTTAAGCGGGAGAAGACCTACGAGCAGTACTTC
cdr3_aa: CASSPVKREKTYEQYF

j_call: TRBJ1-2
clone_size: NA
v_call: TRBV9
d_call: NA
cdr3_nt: TGTGCCAGCAGCGATGGAGAGACGGAGCTTGACTATGGCTACACCTTC
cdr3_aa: CASSDGETELDYGYTF

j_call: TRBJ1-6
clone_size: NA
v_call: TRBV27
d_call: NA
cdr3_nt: TGTGCCAGCCAATTACGACTGAAAAATTCACCCCTCCACTTT
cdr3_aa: CASQLRLKNSPLHF

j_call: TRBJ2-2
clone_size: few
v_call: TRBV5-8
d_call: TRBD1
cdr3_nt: TGTGCCAGCAGCCGTCGGACAGGGGTAGACGGGGAGCTGTTTTTT
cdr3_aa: CASSRRTGVDGELFF